Each of the 24 T cell receptor beta chains below was sequenced from the same sample in a study of T cell responses to AZD1222 COVID-19 vaccine (dated by TCRdb to about 2021). In the paper's terms, the time point label means: baseline before first vaccination. Receptor libraries were prepared by the immunoSEQ multiplex PCR assay. Sourced from immuneACCESS, this table was stored by TCRdb with only in-frame sequences that have V and J called. A share of the clones is absent; for the studies checked, an unresolved V gene accounts for under half, and the remainder has no known explanation. This sample comprises around 140,000 clones, 70% to 90% of them detected only once. The biggest ten clones account for under 3.5% of the sample. Sequenced material: peripheral blood, taken on day 0 of AZD1222 vaccination. The receptors were sampled from an adult in good health.

The rearrangement links TRBV7-9 to TRBJ1-2, with D perhaps TRBD1 (5 bases). Germline lookup yields CDR1 SEHNR and CDR2 FQNEAQ (reference sequence). V shed 2 bases and J shed 2 bases, with 12 bases lying between them. This CDR3 spans 15 amino acids. This CDR3 reads CASSLSRAENYGYTF. The CDR3 DNA reads as TGTGCCAGCAGCTTAAGCAGGGCTGAAAACTATGGCTACACCTTC. Together with reference TRBV7-9 and TRBJ1-2, the CDR3 gives the full variable domain: DTGVSQNPRHKITKRGQNVTFRCDPISEHNRLYWYRQTLGQGPEFLTYFQNEAQLEKSRLLSDRFSAERPKGSFSTLEIQRTEQGDSAMYLCASSLSRAENYGYTFGSGTRLTVV.

The chain joins TRBV6-5 to TRBJ2-7; 7 nucleotides match TRBD1. V was pared by 2 bases and J by 3 bases, with 10 bases of the junction left unmatched. The CDR3 extends over 16 amino acids. Germline assignment: CDR1 MNHEY and CDR2 SVGAGI. DNA of the CDR3: TGTGCCAGCAGTTACGGACCCCGGGACAGAAACTACGAGCAGTACTTC. Translating gives CASSYGPRDRNYEQYF.

V and J are TRBV7-9 and TRBJ1-6; no definite D call. Per the germline V gene, CDR1 is SEHNR and CDR2 is FQNEAQ (reference sequence). The V end was cut by 3 bases, the J end by 5 bases, with 2 bases between. The CDR3 totals 12 residues. CDR3: CASSLDNSPLHF. The CDR3, as DNA: TGTGCCAGCAGCTTGGATAATTCACCCCTCCACTTT.

This rearrangement joins TRBV3-1 (or the pseudogene TRBV3-2) to TRBJ1-1; unclear D gene. CDR1 is LGHDT, CDR2 YNNKEL, per germline (reference sequence). This CDR3 has 15 amino acids. V lost 4 bases to trimming and J lost 0 bases, with 12 bases between them. Here the CDR3 reads CASSPPAAMNTEAFF. CDR3 in DNA: TGTGCCAGCAGCCCCCCCGCAGCCATGAACACTGAAGCTTTCTTT.

The chain carries TRBV7-8 and TRBJ2-7; D possibly matches TRBD1 or TRBD2 (6 bases each). The V end was cut by 3 bases, the J end by 3 bases, with 9 bases between. This CDR3 region has 13 residues. CDR1 and CDR2 from the germline V gene are SGHVS and FQNEAQ. CDR3 DNA sequence: TGTGCCAGCAGCTTTGGGGGGCTCTACGAGCAGTACTTC. Translated, it gives CASSFGGLYEQYF.

This clone was counted between two and nine times. The chain has TRBV9 and TRBJ2-3; D not certain. CDR3 length: 12 residues. CDR1 is SGDLS, CDR2 YYNGEE, per germline. V was cut by 3 bases and J by 2 bases, with 4 bases left in between. Here the CDR3 reads CASSDNTDTQYF. DNA for the CDR3: TGTGCCAGCAGCGACAACACAGATACGCAGTATTTT. Complete variable domain (other parts from reference TRBV9 and TRBJ2-3): DSGVTQTPKHLITATGQRVTLRCSPRSGDLSVYWYQQSLDQGLQFLIQYYNGEERAKGNILERFSAQQFPDLHSELNLSSLELGDSALYFCASSDNTDTQYFGPGTRLTVL.

The rearrangement links TRBV28 to TRBJ2-3; 7 bases agree with TRBD2. Germline trimming cut 3 bases from V and 1 base from J; bases unmatched to any gene: 7. Germline loops: CDR1 MDHEN, CDR2 SYDVKM. This CDR3 contains 16 residues. CDR3 nucleotides: TGTGCCAGCAGTTTCCCAGGGAGGGATGGCACAGATACGCAGTATTTT. It yields the protein CASSFPGRDGTDTQYF.

The V call is TRBV7-6, the J call TRBJ1-5; no firm D call. Germline V gives CDR1 SGHVS, CDR2 FNYEAQ. There are 12 residues in the CDR3. The V and J ends lost 2 bases and 3 bases respectively, with 2 bases between them. This CDR3 reads CASSLINQPQHF. DNA for the CDR3: TGTGCCAGCAGCTTAATCAATCAGCCCCAGCATTTT.

The genes are TRBV18 and TRBJ1-2; a weak D match, TRBD1 (5 bases). V lost 2 bases, J lost 2 bases, and 9 bases lay in between. CDR1 is KGHSH, CDR2 LQKENI, per germline. The CDR3 spans 14 residues. CDR3 in amino acids: CASSPSAGNYGYTF. The CDR3 nucleotides read TGTGCCAGCTCACCATCGGCAGGGAACTATGGCTACACCTTC. The full variable domain, in which reference TRBV18 and TRBJ1-2 provide the parts outside the CDR3, is NAGVMQNPRHLVRRRGQEARLRCSPMKGHSHVYWYRQLPEEGLKFMVYLQKENIIDESGMPKERFSAEFPKEGPSILRIQQVVRGDSAAYFCASSPSAGNYGYTFGSGTRLTVV.

V is TRBV5-1 and J is TRBJ2-3, with TRBD2 matching 16 bases. The CDR3 covers 19 residues. CDR1 is SGHRS, CDR2 YFSETQ, per germline. V was clipped by 5 bases and J by 4 bases; unmatched bases: 13. The CDR3 sequence is CASRRGYGTSGRVADTQYF. The CDR3 DNA is TGCGCCAGCAGAAGGGGCTACGGGACTAGCGGGAGGGTAGCAGATACGCAGTATTTT.

V is TRBV7-2 and J is TRBJ2-2; D gene unclear. The CDR3 spans 15 residues. Germline V gene lookup returns CDR1 SGHTA and CDR2 FQGNSA. V lost 5 bases to trimming and J lost 4 bases, with 14 bases between them. Here the CDR3 reads CASSSISSATGELFF. CDR3 bases: TGTGCCAGCAGCAGCATTTCGTCGGCCACCGGGGAGCTGTTTTTT.

This rearrangement joins TRBV13 to TRBJ2-7; D possibly uses TRBD1 or TRBD2 (5 bases each). V dropped 0 bases and J dropped 3 bases, with 12 bases sitting between them. There are 15 residues in the CDR3. From germline, CDR1 is PRHDT and CDR2 FYEKMQ (reference sequence). CDR3 nucleotide sequence: TGTGCCAGCAGCTTAGGGGTCAGCGGACACTACGAGCAGTACTTC. Translation: CASSLGVSGHYEQYF.

The rearrangement uses TRBV5-1 and TRBJ1-1; D remains unclear. The CDR3 is made up of 13 amino acids. V lost 2 bases, J lost 2 bases, and 7 bases lay in between. Germline CDR1 is SGHRS and CDR2 is YFSETQ. The CDR3 reads CASSFQENTEAFF. The CDR3 DNA follows: TGCGCCAGCAGCTTCCAAGAAAACACTGAAGCTTTCTTT.

The rearrangement joins TRBV29-1 to TRBJ2-5, with 11 bases that match TRBD2. V was pared by 6 bases and J by 5 bases, with 11 bases of the junction left unmatched. Per the germline V gene, CDR1 is SQVTM and CDR2 is ANQGSEA. The length of the CDR3 is 15 residues. The CDR3 region is CSVPLTSGGGETQYF. In DNA, the CDR3 is TGCAGCGTCCCCCTCACTAGCGGGGGCGGTGAGACCCAGTACTTC.

The chain joins TRBV12-3 or TRBV12-4 to TRBJ2-7, with D possibly matching TRBD2 (6 bases). Trimming removed 6 bases at V and 1 base at J, with 10 bases between. This CDR3 comprises 13 residues. CDR3 bases: TGTGCCAGCAGCCCGGGACTGTCCTACGAGCAGTACTTC. Translating it yields CASSPGLSYEQYF.

V and J are TRBV14 and TRBJ2-7; TRBD1 matches at 8 bases. Unmatched junction bases numbered 6, after V lost 4 bases and J lost 4 bases. The CDR3 spans 14 residues. CDR1 is SGHDN and CDR2 is FVKESK in the germline V gene. The CDR3 region has the DNA TGTGCCAGCAGCCGAGGACAGGGCCCATACGAGCAGTACTTC. Amino acid sequence: CASSRGQGPYEQYF.

The rearrangement joins TRBV7-3 to TRBJ2-3; D perhaps matches TRBD2 (6 bases). The CDR3 is made up of 16 amino acids. Germline loops: CDR1 SGHTA, CDR2 FQGTGA. V lost 4 bases and J lost 4, with 18 bases in between. The CDR3 DNA reads as TGTGCCAGCAGCTCGCGGGGACCCCCCGAACCAGATACGCAGTATTTT. Amino acid sequence: CASSSRGPPEPDTQYF.

Here the CDR3 DNA reads TGTGCCAGCAGCTTGGACAGGGGGCAATACGAGCAGTACTTC. This encodes CASSLDRGQYEQYF. The chain combines TRBV7-2 with TRBJ2-7; 11 positions match TRBD1. From germline, CDR1 is SGHTA and CDR2 FQGNSA. After removal of 3 bases from V and 4 bases from J, the junction contained 2 bases not matched to a gene. The CDR3 runs 14 residues.

V is TRBV7-2 and J is TRBJ2-7; D is undetermined. This CDR3 region has 15 residues. The germline V gene has CDR1 SGHTA and CDR2 FQGNSA. V was cut by 5 bases and J by 1 base, with 15 bases left in between. The CDR3 loop is CASSPGRLTSYEQYF. CDR3 sequence (DNA): TGTGCCAGCAGCCCTGGACGACTGACTTCCTACGAGCAGTACTTC.

The chain uses TRBV9 and TRBJ1-2; TRBD1 aligns across 8 bases. The V gene end was trimmed by 0 bases and the J gene end by 10 bases; junction bases not matched to a gene: 2. The CDR3 is 12 residues long. CDR1 and CDR2 (germline): SGDLS, YYNGEE. CDR3: CASSVGQGAYTF. The DNA of the CDR3 is TGTGCCAGCAGCGTAGGCCAGGGGGCCTACACCTTC.

The chain is built from TRBV5-4 and TRBJ1-1; D is ambiguous. The CDR3 consists of 13 residues. CDR1 and CDR2 (germline): SGHNT, YYREEE (reference sequence). The ends were cut back, 5 bases at V and 4 bases at J, with 12 bases in the middle. As DNA, the CDR3 is TGTGCCAGCAGTCGGGATTCGAGCACTGAAGCTTTCTTT. Translation gives CASSRDSSTEAFF.

This clone has only one observation. This chain connects TRBV7-8 to TRBJ2-3, with 13 bases aligning to TRBD2. CDR3 size: 18 residues. V shed 5 bases and J 4 bases; nucleotides not matched to a gene: 12. Germline CDR1 reads SGHVS; CDR2 reads FQNEAQ. For the CDR3, the DNA is TGTGCCAGCAGCCTACGACGGACTAGCGGGGGACCCTCAGATACGCAGTATTTT. It codes for CASSLRRTSGGPSDTQYF.

This clone was counted a single time. The V and J genes are TRBV7-2 and TRBJ2-5, with D perhaps TRBD1 (5 bases). V was clipped by 0 bases and J by 5 bases, with 10 bases between them. CDR1 and CDR2 (germline): SGHTA, FQGNSA. The CDR3 spans 14 residues. For the CDR3, the DNA is TGTGCCAGCAGCTTAGCCAGGGTATTGGAGACCCAGTACTTC. Its translation is CASSLARVLETQYF. The full variable domain, its missing parts supplied by reference TRBV7-2 and TRBJ2-5, is GAGVSQSPSNKVTEKGKDVELRCDPISGHTALYWYRQSLGQGLEFLIYFQGNSAPDKSGLPSDRFSAERTGGSVSTLTIQRTQQEDSAVYLCASSLARVLETQYFGPGTRLLVL.

The V and J genes are TRBV2 and TRBJ2-1; 8 nucleotides agree with TRBD2. The CDR3 has 16 amino acids. The V segment lost 6 bases and the J segment 7 bases; nucleotides outside the gene matches: 14. The germline gives CDR1 SNHLY, CDR2 FYNNEI. The CDR3 region has the DNA TGTGCCAGCAGCCCTGTGTTTGCGGGGGGCCAGAATGAGCAGTTCTTC. It encodes CASSPVFAGGQNEQFF.